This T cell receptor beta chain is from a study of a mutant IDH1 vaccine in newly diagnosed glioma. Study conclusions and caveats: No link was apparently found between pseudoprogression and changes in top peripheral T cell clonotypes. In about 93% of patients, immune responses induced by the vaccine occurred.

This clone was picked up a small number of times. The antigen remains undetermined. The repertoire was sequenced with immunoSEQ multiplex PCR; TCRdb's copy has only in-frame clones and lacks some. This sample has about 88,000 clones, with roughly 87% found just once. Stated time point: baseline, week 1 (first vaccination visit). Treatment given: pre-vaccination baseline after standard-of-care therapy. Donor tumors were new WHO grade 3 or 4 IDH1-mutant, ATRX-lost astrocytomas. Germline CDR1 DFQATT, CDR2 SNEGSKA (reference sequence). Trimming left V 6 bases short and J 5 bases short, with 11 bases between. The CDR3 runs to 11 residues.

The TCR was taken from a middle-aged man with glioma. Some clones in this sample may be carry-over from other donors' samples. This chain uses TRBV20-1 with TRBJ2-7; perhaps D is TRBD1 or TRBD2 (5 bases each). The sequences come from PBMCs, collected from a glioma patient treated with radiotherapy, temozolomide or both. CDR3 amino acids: CSAQGPHEQYF. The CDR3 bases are TGCAGTGCCCAGGGACCCCACGAGCAGTACTTC.